This TCR beta chain was captured in a study of response to subunit inactivated influenza vaccine. Deletions cut 4 bases from V and 5 bases from J, with 20 bases between. CDR3 length: 16 amino acids. Germline CDR1 and CDR2: SNHLY and FYNNEI. The sample holds a few counts of this clonotype. No antigen is known for it. TCRdb itself ran the RT-PCR reads through MiXCR, one entry per CDR3 protein. The sample holds around 480,000 distinct CDR3 sequences, 16% seen once. Points from the study as a whole: The authors put forward the suggestion that each seasonal influenza vaccination may bring in only a limited number of new T cells.

The sample consisted of CD4+ T cells sorted from PBMCs, taken about 23 months after vaccination. The clonotype comes from a man between 50 and 69 years old who received an inactivated influenza vaccine. The chain uses TRBV2 and TRBJ1-1, with D perhaps TRBD1 (6 bases). CDR3 nucleotide sequence: TGTGCCAGCAGTGCGGACAGCCTTCGTTTCGGAACTGAAGCTTTCTTT. It specifies CASSADSLRFGTEAFF.